This record concerns one T cell receptor (beta chain) sequence. The antigen it binds to is not known. No per-base quality is available; no much larger clone lies one base away. These data are taken from a study of blood T cell repertoires in COVID-19 (dated by TCRdb to about 2020). Regarding the study in general: Samples from collaborators originated in the United States, Italy and Spain and spanned both the acute and convalescent phases of COVID-19. The dataset comprised deeply sampled blood TCRbeta repertoires from subjects exposed to, actively infected with, or recovered from COVID-19. Where HLA class I and class II types were available, the types were taken from metadata supplied by the sample provider, not from assay-based typing. Samples were obtained from the ongoing ImmuneRACE study (first 160 participants) and from 1,200 or so subjects provided by 6 global collaborators. Nearly every sample came with metadata listing a de-identified subject ID, COVID-19 status, age in years and sex. The material from the prospective study consisted of cDNA or gDNA derived from T cells, B-cell-depleted T cells, or PBMCs. The repertoires were released in a freely available public database meant as a resource for research on the immune response to SARS-CoV-2.

Participants in the prospective study were aged roughly 18 to 89 years, lived in approximately 26 United States geographic areas, and enrolled through a virtual design. Cohort assignment in the prospective study relied on participant-reported clinical history from a screening survey and a study questionnaire. For ImmuneRACE Cohort 3, a participant was defined as recovered based on two consecutive negative NP/OP PCR tests, clearance by a healthcare professional, or resolution of symptoms. Mobile phlebotomists in the prospective study collected whole blood, serum and a nasopharyngeal or oropharyngeal swab from every participant. Over a roughly 2-month period, participants in the prospective study had the option of providing additional blood draws and questionnaires. Before DNA extraction, prospective study blood samples were shipped either frozen or at room temperature. On the study overall, not on this receptor specifically: The amount of clinical and demographic metadata varied by source and participant and was provided uncurated.

As encoded in the germline V gene (reference sequence), CDR1 is LGHDT while CDR2 is YNNKEL. V loses 1 base of germline sequence and J loses 3 bases, and the interval between the two ends is 12 bases. The CDR3 has 16 amino acids, counting the end cysteine and phenylalanine. Just the 48-base CDR3 DNA is kept, in frame starting at base 1. TCRbeta CDR3 regions were amplified from genomic DNA using the immunoSEQ Assay, a bias-controlled multiplex PCR. The paper's processing steps were these. The number of nucleated cells in each sample was estimated by amplification of reference gene primers within the assay. Sequence reads were collapsed and filtered to measure the absolute abundance of every unique TCRbeta CDR3 rearrangement. For each sample, productive Simpson clonality was calculated as the square root of Simpson's diversity index over productive rearrangements. TCRdb provides this immuneACCESS table in a form limited to in-frame rearrangements. Some clones are lacking; in checked studies, under half of them reflect an unresolved V gene, and why the rest are absent is not known. V and J calls plus clone size are reproduced from that table; the DNA served to infer D and trimming. This sample holds around 180,000 clones; about 82% were observed only once. The ten most abundant clones make up 7.5% to 10% of the sample.

This sequence originates from a woman aged 25 to 45 who had recovered from COVID-19. Sequences were obtained from PBMCs or T cells enriched from blood (not recorded which). The rearranged chain carries TRBV3-1 (or the pseudogene TRBV3-2) and TRBJ2-2; the D gene is perhaps TRBD2, from 5 matching bases. Here is the DNA: TGTGCCAGCAGCCAAGCAACCGGGATTGACACCGGGGAGCTGTTTTTT. Translated, it reads CASSQATGIDTGELFF.